This T cell receptor (beta chain) was obtained from a study of somatic mutations in cytotoxic T cells in rheumatoid arthritis. Looked up from germline, CDR1 is KGHSH and CDR2 is LQKENI. V was clipped by 5 bases and J by 5 bases, with 10 bases between them. The length of the CDR3 is 13 residues. Produced via immunoSEQ multiplex PCR; TCRdb's table is partial and in-frame only. This table has under 15,000 clones, 60% to 80% appearing once. The rearrangement joins TRBV18 to TRBJ2-1; D is ambiguous. The receptor was derived from a man aged 50 to 60 in good health. Source material: CD8+ T cells sorted from blood. The CDR3: CASSSDPDNEQFF. Written as DNA, the CDR3 is TGTGCCAGCTCAAGCGACCCAGACAATGAGCAGTTCTTC.